This passage covers 21 T cell receptor beta chains from one sample sequenced in a study of shared clonotypes between healthy human individuals. Measured with immunoSEQ multiplex PCR; TCRdb has only the in-frame clones, and not every one. The sample lists over a million clones, 95% to 97% occurring once. Source material: naive CD4+ T cells sorted from blood. Subset: CD45RA+ positively selected. The receptors come from a man aged 30 to 45 in good health.

V usage is TRBV4-3 and J usage is TRBJ2-7; D unresolved. V gave up 1 base and J gave up 2 bases, with 6 bases separating them. This CDR3 spans 13 amino acids. CDR1 LGHNA and CDR2 YSLEER come from the germline V gene. The CDR3 DNA reads as TGCGCCAGCAGCCAAGGGAGTGCCTACGAGCAGTACTTC. This encodes CASSQGSAYEQYF.

The chain links TRBV19 to TRBJ2-3, with 10 bases lining up with TRBD1. CDR1 is LNHDA, CDR2 SQIVND, per germline (reference sequence). The CDR3 runs 14 residues. Germline trimming cut 5 bases from V and 8 bases from J; bases unmatched to any gene: 7. This CDR3 reads CASSRQGARGTQYF. The DNA for the CDR3 is TGTGCCAGTAGTCGACAGGGGGCGAGGGGTACGCAGTATTTT.

The chain has TRBV29-1 and TRBJ2-3, with a weak D call TRBD2 (7 bases). Germline values: CDR1 SQVTM, CDR2 ANQGSEA. Trimming took 7 bases from V and 0 from J, leaving 17 bases between them. The CDR3 contains 15 residues. The CDR3 is CSDQGRAGSTDTQYF. The CDR3 DNA sequence: TGCAGCGACCAGGGGAGGGCTGGTAGCACAGATACGCAGTATTTT.

The rearrangement joins TRBV7-6 to TRBJ2-7; 9 nucleotides line up with TRBD2. This CDR3 has 17 residues. V shed 1 base and J 2 bases; nucleotides not matched to a gene: 9. Per the germline V gene, CDR1 is SGHVS and CDR2 is FNYEAQ. CDR3 in amino acids: CASSLGVSGSFAYEQYF. Written as DNA, the CDR3 is TGTGCCAGCAGCTTAGGCGTTAGCGGGAGTTTCGCCTACGAGCAGTACTTC.

The rearrangement uses TRBV28 and TRBJ1-3; a possible D gene is TRBD1 (5 bases). V gave up 2 bases and J gave up 3 bases, with 11 bases separating them. This CDR3 comprises 15 residues. Germline V gene sequence: CDR1 MDHEN, CDR2 SYDVKM. The CDR3 DNA reads as TGTGCCAGCAGTTTAGTCGGGACTGGTGGAAACACCATATATTTT. This sequence encodes CASSLVGTGGNTIYF.

Of note for this clone: The same CDR3 is also encoded by other DNA sequences in this sample. The rearrangement joins TRBV7-2 to TRBJ2-5; 9 bases are shared with TRBD1. The CDR3 extends over 14 amino acids. Germline-derived CDR1 and CDR2 are SGHTA and FQGNSA. The V and J ends lost 5 bases and 5 bases, in that order; junction bases with no gene match: 6. This chain's CDR3 is CASSPDRGRETQYF. As DNA, the CDR3 is TGTGCCAGCAGCCCAGACAGGGGGAGGGAGACCCAGTACTTC.

Worth noting for this clone: The sample holds other DNA sequences that translate to the same CDR3. The J gene is TRBJ2-7, the V gene TRBV9, with D unclear. The germline V gene has CDR1 SGDLS and CDR2 YYNGEE. The CDR3 length is 13 residues. The germline V and J ends were trimmed by 0 bases and 2 bases, with 6 bases remaining between them. CDR3 loop: CASSVGGTYEQYF. The CDR3 region has the DNA TGTGCCAGCAGCGTAGGGGGAACCTACGAGCAGTACTTC.

J is TRBJ2-1 and V is TRBV6-5; D might be TRBD1 (5 bases). This CDR3 comprises 16 residues. Between the trimmed V and J ends, which lost 0 bases and 6 bases, there was a span of 15 bases. Germline loops: CDR1 MNHEY, CDR2 SVGAGI. For the CDR3, the DNA is TGTGCCAGCAGTTACTCGACAGTTTCCGTGTCCAATGAGCAGTTCTTC. Protein product: CASSYSTVSVSNEQFF.

V usage is TRBV6-5 and J usage is TRBJ1-2; D call uncertain. The CDR3 is 15 amino acids. The V gene lost 0 bases and the J gene lost 2 bases, with 10 bases spanning the gap. Germline values: CDR1 MNHEY, CDR2 SVGAGI. The CDR3 reads CASSYSTQANYGYTF. Here the CDR3 DNA reads TGTGCCAGCAGTTACTCAACCCAGGCGAACTATGGCTACACCTTC.

This rearrangement joins TRBV28 to TRBJ2-1; D unresolved. V was clipped by 1 base and J by 4 bases, with 11 bases between them. The CDR3 is 15 residues long. Germline V gene lookup returns CDR1 MDHEN and CDR2 SYDVKM. CDR3 bases: TGTGCCAGCAGTTTATACGGCGGTTTGTACAATGAGCAGTTCTTC. Protein sequence: CASSLYGGLYNEQFF.

This chain connects TRBV6-1 to TRBJ1-4; 7 nucleotides match TRBD1. V was clipped by 7 bases and J by 5 bases; unmatched bases: 7. This CDR3 comprises 14 residues. CDR1 MNHNS and CDR2 SASEGT come from the germline V gene. This chain's CDR3 is CASIDPQGNEKLFF. CDR3 DNA sequence: TGTGCCAGCATAGATCCACAGGGGAATGAAAAACTGTTTTTT.

This clone was seen just once. J is TRBJ1-2 and V is TRBV27, with unresolved D. Germline assignment: CDR1 MNHEY and CDR2 SMNVEV (reference sequence). This CDR3 region has 16 residues. Trimming removed 2 bases at V and 4 bases at J, with 17 bases between. The CDR3, as DNA: TGTGCCAGCAGTTTAGGCTGGTCAGAGTCCATCTATGGCTACACCTTC. Translating gives CASSLGWSESIYGYTF.

The chain carries TRBV5-5 and TRBJ2-7; D ambiguous. The length of the CDR3 is 13 residues. Trimming shortened V by 8 bases and J by 5 bases, and 17 bases separated the two germline ends. From germline, CDR1 is SGHKS and CDR2 YYEKEE (reference sequence). This CDR3 reads CASKPQGSHEQYF. Written as DNA, the CDR3 is TGTGCCAGTAAACCCCAAGGGTCTCACGAGCAGTACTTC.

The rearrangement joins TRBV7-2 to TRBJ1-1; D is ambiguous. The CDR3 has 15 residues. Trimming pared 5 bases from V and 0 bases from J, leaving 13 bases between. CDR1 is SGHTA, CDR2 FQGNSA, per germline. The CDR3 sequence: CASSGGGSVNTEAFF. DNA of the CDR3: TGTGCCAGCAGCGGAGGAGGGTCGGTGAACACTGAAGCTTTCTTT.

A remark on this clone: Other DNA sequences in the sample encode the same CDR3. This chain uses TRBV18 with TRBJ2-5; D call uncertain. The CDR3 runs 15 residues. The V and J ends lost 3 bases and 1 base respectively, with 12 bases between them. Germline V CDR1 and CDR2: KGHSH, LQKENI. Here the CDR3 DNA reads TGTGCCAGCTCACCCCCTCCTGGCGGCCAAGAGACCCAGTACTTC. It specifies CASSPPPGGQETQYF.

This rearrangement joins TRBV18 to TRBJ2-1; 9 nucleotides match TRBD1. The CDR3 covers 16 residues. J gave up 7 bases and V 6 bases, and 13 bases lay outside the gene matches. The germline gives CDR1 KGHSH, CDR2 LQKENI. CDR3 DNA: TGTGCCAGCTCTATTTTGTTAGGGACAGGGAATAATGAGCAGTTCTTC. Protein: CASSILLGTGNNEQFF.

The rearrangement joins TRBV28 to TRBJ1-2; 8 nucleotides match TRBD1. The length of the CDR3 is 13 residues. V gave up 5 bases and J gave up 5 bases; unmatched junction bases: 4. Germline V CDR1 and CDR2: MDHEN, SYDVKM. The CDR3: CASSRTGMYGYTF. DNA for the CDR3: TGTGCCAGCAGTAGGACAGGGATGTATGGCTACACCTTC.

The chain uses TRBV5-6 and TRBJ1-2; 8 nucleotides match TRBD1. The CDR3 contains 16 residues. The germline CDR1 and CDR2 sequences are SGHDT and YYEEEE. The V and J ends lost 2 bases and 4 bases, in that order; junction bases with no gene match: 10. The CDR3 DNA sequence: TGTGCCAGCAGCTTTATGGACAGGGTAGGAGTCTATGGCTACACCTTC. Protein sequence: CASSFMDRVGVYGYTF.

This clone has just one count. The chain carries TRBV29-1 and TRBJ2-2; D gene ambiguous. Trimming cost V 7 bases and J 6 bases, with 12 bases left between them. There are 12 residues in the CDR3. The germline CDR1 and CDR2 sequences are SQVTM and ANQGSEA. CDR3 loop: CSARGWAGELFF. Written as DNA, the CDR3 is TGCAGCGCCCGAGGCTGGGCCGGGGAGCTGTTTTTT.

With regard to this clone: The same CDR3 can be traced to other DNA sequences in this sample. V usage is TRBV18 and J usage is TRBJ1-1, with D perhaps matching TRBD1 (5 bases). Germline V gives CDR1 KGHSH, CDR2 LQKENI. The ends were cut back, 3 bases at V and 1 base at J, with 9 bases in the middle. The CDR3 covers 14 residues. CDR3 bases: TGTGCCAGCTCACCCGGGACGGGGAACACTGAAGCTTTCTTT. Translated, it gives CASSPGTGNTEAFF.

The V and J genes are TRBV2 and TRBJ1-4; tentative D call: TRBD1 (6 bases). CDR1 is SNHLY, CDR2 FYNNEI, per germline. V was cut by 4 bases and J by 12 bases, with 15 bases left in between. The CDR3 loop spans 13 amino acids. CDR3 nucleotides: TGTGCCAGCAGTGGCGACGGGGGCGCAGAACTGTTTTTT. As protein: CASSGDGGAELFF.